The 13 T cell receptor beta chains in this list originate from one sample, sequenced in a study of T cells in Graves' hyperthyroidism and ophthalmopathy. RNA transcripts yielded amplified TCR beta CDR3 regions. The HTBI primer set drove a first-round RT-PCR of the TCR CDR3. TCRdb ran MiXCR on the multiplex PCR reads and lists one entry per CDR3 protein. The table lists around 360,000 distinct CDR3 sequences, roughly 15% of them singletons. The sequenced sample consisted of blood. Every receptor here comes from a woman aged 55-69 years with Graves' ophthalmopathy.

This chain uses TRBV5-1 with TRBJ2-2, with D maybe TRBD1 (5 bases). The ends were cut back, 5 bases at V and 5 bases at J, with 19 bases in the middle. CDR1 SGHRS and CDR2 YFSETQ come from the germline V gene. The CDR3 sequence is 16 residues long. CDR3 sequence (DNA): TGCGCCAGCAGTTCCACCGGGCAGGGCGGTACCGGGGAGCTGTTTTTT. Translated, it gives CASSSTGQGGTGELFF.

The sample holds many counts of this clonotype. The rearrangement joins TRBV28 to TRBJ2-1, with D tentatively TRBD2 (7 bases). This CDR3 is 16 amino acids long. V was clipped by 7 bases and J by 3 bases, with 19 bases between them. Germline CDR1 reads MDHEN; CDR2 reads SYDVKM. In DNA form, the CDR3 reads TGTGCCAGCACCAAAGGGGGGGGAGGGTACTACAATGAGCAGTTCTTC. Protein: CASTKGGGGYYNEQFF.

This clonotype was seen at least ten times. The rearrangement joins TRBV28 to TRBJ2-1, with 8 positions matching TRBD1. V gave up 6 bases and J gave up 4 bases; unmatched junction bases: 8. The CDR3 spans 15 residues. Germline V gives CDR1 MDHEN, CDR2 SYDVKM. In DNA form, the CDR3 reads TGTGCCAGCAGCGTCGACAGGGGACCGTACAATGAGCAGTTCTTC. Protein sequence: CASSVDRGPYNEQFF.

Comments on this clonotype: A much larger clonotype is one base distant, so this may be a read error. This sequence joins TRBV30 and TRBJ1-1, with D unclear. The CDR3 totals 11 residues. Trimming took off 8 bases at V and 5 bases at J, with 12 bases between the two ends. CDR1 is GTSNPN, CDR2 SVGIG, per germline (reference sequence). CDR3 sequence: CAAGERTEAFF. The DNA for the CDR3 is TGTGCCGCCGGGGAGAGGACTGAAGCTTTCTTT.

This clonotype was recorded at least ten times. The genes are TRBV2 and TRBJ2-3, with a weak D call TRBD2 (7 bases). The CDR3 runs 14 residues. Germline V gene data show CDR1 as SNHLY and CDR2 as FYNNEI. V was shortened by 6 bases and J by 5 bases, with 15 bases between the two germline ends. The CDR3 sequence: CASRMGGALDTQYF. In DNA, the CDR3 is TGTGCCAGCAGGATGGGGGGGGCGTTAGATACGCAGTATTTT.

Only a few counts were recorded for this clonotype. This sequence joins TRBV19 and TRBJ1-5, with D perhaps TRBD1 (5 bases). This CDR3 contains 15 residues. Trimming pared 4 bases from V and 1 base from J, leaving 11 bases between. Germline CDR1 is LNHDA and CDR2 is SQIVND (reference sequence). The CDR3 DNA follows: TGTGCCAGTAGTACAGGGAAAAGGAGCAATCAGCCCCAGCATTTT. Amino acids: CASSTGKRSNQPQHF.

In its sample, this clonotype was seen a few times. The chain recombines TRBV12-3 or TRBV12-4 with TRBJ1-5, with no clear D. CDR3 size: 16 residues. Trimming shortened V by 2 bases and J by 1 base, and 12 bases separated the two germline ends. The CDR3 spells CASSLYAGRSNQPQHF. The CDR3 region has the DNA TGTGCCAGCAGTTTATACGCCGGGAGGAGCAATCAGCCCCAGCATTTT.

This clonotype was recorded a few times. J is TRBJ2-7 and V is TRBV4-1; TRBD2 might be the D (6 bases). CDR3 length: 17 residues. Germline assignment: CDR1 MGHRA and CDR2 YSYEKL. Trimming shortened V by 4 bases and J by 2 bases, and 21 bases separated the two germline ends. The CDR3 sequence is CASSLLVRDSGPYEQYF. In DNA form, the CDR3 reads TGCGCCAGCAGCCTCCTAGTTCGAGATAGCGGACCCTACGAGCAGTACTTC.

Many counts were recorded for this clonotype. The chain links TRBV3-1 to TRBJ2-7; D is perhaps TRBD1 (5 bases). The CDR3 covers 14 residues. Trimming shortened V by 1 base and J by 3 bases, and 10 bases separated the two germline ends. Germline lookup yields CDR1 LGHDT and CDR2 YNNKEL (reference sequence). The CDR3 bases are TGTGCCAGCAGCCAAGGGACACCCAACTACGAGCAGTACTTC. Translation: CASSQGTPNYEQYF.

This clonotype was seen a few times. The chain combines TRBV10-3 with TRBJ2-3, with D possibly matching TRBD2 (6 bases). The CDR3 sequence is 16 residues long. The V gene's germline CDR1 is ENHRY and CDR2 SYGVKD. V was trimmed by 11 bases and J by 0 bases, leaving 21 bases between them. CDR3 sequence reads: CAAASDRSRSTDTQYF. DNA of the CDR3: TGTGCCGCCGCTAGCGATCGCAGTCGGAGCACAGATACGCAGTATTTT.

The chain couples TRBV6-4 to TRBJ2-5, with TRBD2 matching 8 bases. Looked up from germline, CDR1 is MRHNA and CDR2 is SNTAGT. The ends lost 2 bases at V and 3 bases at J; junction bases unmatched: 11. The CDR3 has 17 residues. For the CDR3, the DNA is TGTGCCAGCAGTGACCCGCGATGTGGAGCGGGGGAAGAGACCCAGTACTTC. It encodes CASSDPRCGAGEETQYF.

This clonotype has ten or more counts. The CDR3 reads CASSQIRGGLPRDGYTF. As DNA, the CDR3 is TGTGCCAGCAGCCAGATCCGGGGAGGCCTCCCGCGAGATGGCTACACCTTC. V usage is TRBV11-2 and J usage is TRBJ1-2; D uncertain. The length of the CDR3 is 17 residues. CDR1 and CDR2 (germline): SGHAT, FQNNGV. V was shortened by 5 bases and J by 6 bases, with 25 bases between the two germline ends.

The sample holds many counts of this clonotype. This rearrangement joins TRBV7-2 to TRBJ1-4; possibly TRBD1 for D (5 bases). Germline assignment: CDR1 SGHTA and CDR2 FQGNSA. The CDR3 contains 14 residues. Trimming removed 5 bases at V and 8 bases at J, with 15 bases between. This CDR3 reads CASSRDSMNEKLFF. CDR3 DNA sequence: TGTGCCAGCAGCCGAGACAGTATGAACGAAAAACTGTTTTTT.